Below, 21 T cell receptor beta chains from the same sample are listed, as sequenced in a study of blood T cell repertoires in COVID-19. Repertoires were generated with immunoSEQ multiplex PCR, while TCRdb's copy carries only in-frame clones and drops some. The data contain 80,000 to 95,000 clones, roughly 85% of them singletons. The sample taken for sequencing was peripheral blood. The source is a man older than 75 with acute or convalescent COVID-19.

This chain links TRBV2 with TRBJ2-5; 11 bases align to TRBD2. The CDR3 is made up of 14 amino acids. CDR1 and CDR2 from the germline V gene are SNHLY and FYNNEI. V lost 6 bases and J lost 3; bases outside the gene matches: 3. This CDR3 reads CASRTGLAEETQYF. CDR3 DNA sequence: TGTGCCAGCAGGACGGGACTAGCGGAAGAGACCCAGTACTTC.

DNA of the CDR3: TGTGCCAGCAGGTTTCGGGGAGACGCTGAAGCTTTCTTT. It is translated as CASRFRGDAEAFF. The J gene is TRBJ1-1, the V gene TRBV27; no clear D. The CDR3 covers 13 residues. Deletions cut 6 bases from V and 6 bases from J, with 14 bases between. CDR1 and CDR2 (germline): MNHEY, SMNVEV (reference sequence).

The V and J genes are TRBV24-1 and TRBJ2-2; maybe TRBD2 (6 bases). Trimming pared 0 bases from V and 3 bases from J, leaving 10 bases between. The CDR3 contains 16 residues. In germline, CDR1 is KGHDR, CDR2 SFDVKD. The CDR3 bases are TGTGCCACCAGTGATTTGCAATTAGCGGACACCGGGGAGCTGTTTTTT. It translates to CATSDLQLADTGELFF.

The chain recombines TRBV28 with TRBJ1-1; D is unclear. Trimming removed 6 bases from V and 1 base from J, with 12 bases in between. Germline lookup yields CDR1 MDHEN and CDR2 SYDVKM. The CDR3 consists of 14 residues. The CDR3 loop reads CASSPAGPNTEAFF. CDR3 DNA: TGTGCCAGCAGCCCGGCGGGCCCGAACACTGAAGCTTTCTTT. Supplemented by reference TRBV28 and TRBJ1-1, the full variable domain reads DVKVTQSSRYLVKRTGEKVFLECVQDMDHENMFWYRQDPGLGLRLIYFSYDVKMKEKGDIPEGYSVSREKKERFSLILESASTNQTSMYLCASSPAGPNTEAFFGQGTRLTVV.

The chain is built from TRBV21-1 and TRBJ2-7; no check of the table's D call, TRBD2, against the DNA was made. TRBV21-1 is described as a pseudogene. The CDR3 sequence is 15 residues long. CDR3: CASHCWSGGPGEQYF. The CDR3 coding sequence is TGTGCCAGCCATTGCTGGTCGGGAGGGCCGGGTGAGCAGTACTTC.

The genes are TRBV18 and TRBJ1-4, with 7 bases matching TRBD1. This CDR3 is built from 15 residues. Trimming at V came to 0 bases and at J to 4 bases, leaving 2 bases not matched to a gene. The germline V gene has CDR1 KGHSH and CDR2 LQKENI. The CDR3 DNA reads as TGTGCCAGCTCACCACCGCCAGGGGGTAATGAAAAACTGTTTTTT. Translation gives CASSPPPGGNEKLFF.

V gene TRBV3-1 (or the pseudogene TRBV3-2) combines with J gene TRBJ2-2, with D unresolved. Germline CDR1 is LGHDT and CDR2 is YNNKEL (reference sequence). V lost 1 base and J 1 base, leaving 7 bases between the germline ends. The CDR3 extends over 15 amino acids. The DNA of the CDR3 is TGTGCCAGCAGCCAAGGCAGATGGAACACCGGGGAGCTGTTTTTT. It is translated as CASSQGRWNTGELFF.

The chain joins TRBV6-5 to TRBJ2-5; no reliable D call. Trimming shortened V by 3 bases and J by 2 bases, and 10 bases separated the two germline ends. Germline loops: CDR1 MNHEY, CDR2 SVGAGI. The CDR3 is 14 residues long. The CDR3 coding sequence is TGTGCCAGCAGTTATAGTGGTGATCAAGAGACCCAGTACTTC. Its protein is CASSYSGDQETQYF.

The rearrangement links TRBV9 to TRBJ2-7, with 9 nucleotides matching TRBD1. V shed 3 bases, J shed 0 bases, and the junction held 7 bases outside the gene matches. The CDR3 covers 16 residues. The germline CDR1 and CDR2 sequences are SGDLS and YYNGEE. DNA for the CDR3: TGTGCCAGCAGCGAGGGGGACAGGGAAGGCTCCTACGAGCAGTACTTC. Its translation is CASSEGDREGSYEQYF.

This clone has at least ten counts. The chain combines TRBV15 with TRBJ2-5; 7 nucleotides line up with TRBD1. Germline CDR1 reads LNHNV; CDR2 reads YYDKDF (reference sequence). Trimming at V came to 4 bases and at J to 0 bases, leaving 5 bases not matched to a gene. The CDR3 runs to 15 residues. In DNA form, the CDR3 reads TGTGCCACCAGCAAAGGGGGCCTGTACCAAGAGACCCAGTACTTC. As protein: CATSKGGLYQETQYF.

V gene TRBV30 combines with J gene TRBJ2-2; 10 positions agree with TRBD1. Germline-derived CDR1 and CDR2 are GTSNPN and SVGIG (reference sequence). Losses at the gene ends were 0 bases for V and 4 bases for J; bases not matched to a gene: 2. This CDR3 has 15 residues. CDR3 nucleotide sequence: TGTGCCTGGAGTGTTTGGACAGGGGGCACCGGGGAGCTGTTTTTT. It yields the protein CAWSVWTGGTGELFF.

The chain uses TRBV12-3 or TRBV12-4 and TRBJ2-7; D perhaps matches TRBD1 (6 bases). The CDR3 consists of 11 residues. V was shortened by 9 bases and J by 4 bases, with 10 bases between the two germline ends. DNA of the CDR3: TGTGCCAGTACACAGGGTTACGAGCAGTACTTC. It yields the protein CASTQGYEQYF.

The rearrangement links TRBV19 to TRBJ1-4; TRBD1 is a possible D gene (6 bases). This CDR3 spans 15 amino acids. Germline-derived CDR1 and CDR2 are LNHDA and SQIVND (reference sequence). V lost 6 bases and J 6 bases, leaving 17 bases between the germline ends. The CDR3 bases are TGTGCCAGTAGGCCGCATCGCGGGGGCGATGAAAAACTGTTTTTT. This codes for CASRPHRGGDEKLFF. Combining the CDR3 with reference TRBV19 and TRBJ1-4 gives the whole variable domain DGGITQSPKYLFRKEGQNVTLSCEQNLNHDAMYWYRQDPGQGLRLIYYSQIVNDFQKGDIAEGYSVSREKKESFPLTVTSAQKNPTAFYLCASRPHRGGDEKLFFGSGTQLSVL.

The V and J genes are TRBV5-6 and TRBJ2-7, with 10 bases identical to TRBD2. The CDR3 sequence is 15 residues long. With V trimmed by 4 bases and J by 5 bases, 9 bases remained unmatched. Germline CDR1 and CDR2: SGHDT and YYEEEE. This chain's CDR3 is CASSMPGLASNEQYF. CDR3 nucleotides: TGTGCCAGCAGCATGCCGGGACTAGCGTCCAACGAGCAGTACTTC. The full variable domain, rest sourced from reference TRBV5-6 and TRBJ2-7, is DAGVTQSPTHLIKTRGQQVTLRCSPKSGHDTVSWYQQALGQGPQFIFQYYEEEERQRGNFPDRFSGHQFPNYSSELNVNALLLGDSALYLCASSMPGLASNEQYFGPGTRLTVT.

The chain uses TRBV7-2 and TRBJ1-2; possible D gene TRBD1, 5 bases. CDR1 SGHTA and CDR2 FQGNSA come from the germline V gene. CDR3 length: 14 amino acids. Trimming took 4 bases from V and 2 from J, leaving 11 bases between them. The CDR3 reads CASSSGRQNYGYTF. The CDR3 nucleotides read TGTGCCAGCAGCTCGGGCCGACAGAACTATGGCTACACCTTC.

The genes are TRBV10-1 and TRBJ2-1, with 14 nucleotides matching TRBD2. CDR1 WNHNN and CDR2 SYGVQD come from the germline V gene (reference sequence). The CDR3 loop spans 17 amino acids. Losses at the gene ends were 6 bases for V and 5 bases for J; bases not matched to a gene: 9. The CDR3 loop is CASSFRLAGGPHNEQFF. CDR3 DNA: TGCGCCAGCAGCTTTCGACTAGCGGGAGGGCCCCACAATGAGCAGTTCTTC.

This clone was counted only a few times. The chain couples TRBV28 to TRBJ2-5, with 7 bases identical to TRBD1. V dropped 6 bases and J dropped 5; count of bases not matched to a gene: 9. CDR1 is MDHEN, CDR2 SYDVKM, per germline. This CDR3 comprises 14 residues. DNA of the CDR3: TGTGCCAGCAGCCGAGACAGGGACGGGGAGACCCAGTACTTC. Amino acid sequence: CASSRDRDGETQYF.

This clone was counted only a few times. The chain uses TRBV19 and TRBJ1-1; possible D gene TRBD1, 5 bases. The CDR3 is made up of 12 amino acids. The germline gives CDR1 LNHDA, CDR2 SQIVND (reference sequence). Trimming removed 6 bases at V and 7 bases at J, with 12 bases between. In nucleotides, the CDR3 is TGTGCCAGTAGGGAACTGGGGGGTGAAGCTTTCTTT. The encoded protein is CASRELGGEAFF.

This rearrangement joins TRBV7-2 to TRBJ1-2, with a weak D call TRBD1 (6 bases). The CDR3 loop spans 13 amino acids. Germline values: CDR1 SGHTA, CDR2 FQGNSA. Deletions cut 5 bases from V and 8 bases from J, with 15 bases between. The CDR3: CASSATGPLGYTF. The CDR3 bases are TGTGCCAGCAGCGCTACAGGGCCACTCGGCTACACCTTC.

This sequence joins TRBV9 and TRBJ2-2; D uncertain. V dropped 4 bases and J dropped 3 bases, with 7 bases sitting between them. This CDR3 spans 13 amino acids. The germline V gene has CDR1 SGDLS and CDR2 YYNGEE. The CDR3 loop reads CASSFQYTGELFF. The CDR3, as DNA: TGTGCCAGCAGCTTCCAGTACACCGGGGAGCTGTTTTTT.

The chain joins TRBV12-5 to TRBJ1-3; the D is unclear. The germline CDR1 and CDR2 sequences are LGHNT and FRNRAP. V lost 2 bases and J lost 3, with 8 bases in between. This CDR3 has 14 residues. CDR3: CASGLSGGGNTIYF. For the CDR3, the DNA is TGTGCTAGTGGTTTGTCGGGAGGTGGAAACACCATATATTTT.